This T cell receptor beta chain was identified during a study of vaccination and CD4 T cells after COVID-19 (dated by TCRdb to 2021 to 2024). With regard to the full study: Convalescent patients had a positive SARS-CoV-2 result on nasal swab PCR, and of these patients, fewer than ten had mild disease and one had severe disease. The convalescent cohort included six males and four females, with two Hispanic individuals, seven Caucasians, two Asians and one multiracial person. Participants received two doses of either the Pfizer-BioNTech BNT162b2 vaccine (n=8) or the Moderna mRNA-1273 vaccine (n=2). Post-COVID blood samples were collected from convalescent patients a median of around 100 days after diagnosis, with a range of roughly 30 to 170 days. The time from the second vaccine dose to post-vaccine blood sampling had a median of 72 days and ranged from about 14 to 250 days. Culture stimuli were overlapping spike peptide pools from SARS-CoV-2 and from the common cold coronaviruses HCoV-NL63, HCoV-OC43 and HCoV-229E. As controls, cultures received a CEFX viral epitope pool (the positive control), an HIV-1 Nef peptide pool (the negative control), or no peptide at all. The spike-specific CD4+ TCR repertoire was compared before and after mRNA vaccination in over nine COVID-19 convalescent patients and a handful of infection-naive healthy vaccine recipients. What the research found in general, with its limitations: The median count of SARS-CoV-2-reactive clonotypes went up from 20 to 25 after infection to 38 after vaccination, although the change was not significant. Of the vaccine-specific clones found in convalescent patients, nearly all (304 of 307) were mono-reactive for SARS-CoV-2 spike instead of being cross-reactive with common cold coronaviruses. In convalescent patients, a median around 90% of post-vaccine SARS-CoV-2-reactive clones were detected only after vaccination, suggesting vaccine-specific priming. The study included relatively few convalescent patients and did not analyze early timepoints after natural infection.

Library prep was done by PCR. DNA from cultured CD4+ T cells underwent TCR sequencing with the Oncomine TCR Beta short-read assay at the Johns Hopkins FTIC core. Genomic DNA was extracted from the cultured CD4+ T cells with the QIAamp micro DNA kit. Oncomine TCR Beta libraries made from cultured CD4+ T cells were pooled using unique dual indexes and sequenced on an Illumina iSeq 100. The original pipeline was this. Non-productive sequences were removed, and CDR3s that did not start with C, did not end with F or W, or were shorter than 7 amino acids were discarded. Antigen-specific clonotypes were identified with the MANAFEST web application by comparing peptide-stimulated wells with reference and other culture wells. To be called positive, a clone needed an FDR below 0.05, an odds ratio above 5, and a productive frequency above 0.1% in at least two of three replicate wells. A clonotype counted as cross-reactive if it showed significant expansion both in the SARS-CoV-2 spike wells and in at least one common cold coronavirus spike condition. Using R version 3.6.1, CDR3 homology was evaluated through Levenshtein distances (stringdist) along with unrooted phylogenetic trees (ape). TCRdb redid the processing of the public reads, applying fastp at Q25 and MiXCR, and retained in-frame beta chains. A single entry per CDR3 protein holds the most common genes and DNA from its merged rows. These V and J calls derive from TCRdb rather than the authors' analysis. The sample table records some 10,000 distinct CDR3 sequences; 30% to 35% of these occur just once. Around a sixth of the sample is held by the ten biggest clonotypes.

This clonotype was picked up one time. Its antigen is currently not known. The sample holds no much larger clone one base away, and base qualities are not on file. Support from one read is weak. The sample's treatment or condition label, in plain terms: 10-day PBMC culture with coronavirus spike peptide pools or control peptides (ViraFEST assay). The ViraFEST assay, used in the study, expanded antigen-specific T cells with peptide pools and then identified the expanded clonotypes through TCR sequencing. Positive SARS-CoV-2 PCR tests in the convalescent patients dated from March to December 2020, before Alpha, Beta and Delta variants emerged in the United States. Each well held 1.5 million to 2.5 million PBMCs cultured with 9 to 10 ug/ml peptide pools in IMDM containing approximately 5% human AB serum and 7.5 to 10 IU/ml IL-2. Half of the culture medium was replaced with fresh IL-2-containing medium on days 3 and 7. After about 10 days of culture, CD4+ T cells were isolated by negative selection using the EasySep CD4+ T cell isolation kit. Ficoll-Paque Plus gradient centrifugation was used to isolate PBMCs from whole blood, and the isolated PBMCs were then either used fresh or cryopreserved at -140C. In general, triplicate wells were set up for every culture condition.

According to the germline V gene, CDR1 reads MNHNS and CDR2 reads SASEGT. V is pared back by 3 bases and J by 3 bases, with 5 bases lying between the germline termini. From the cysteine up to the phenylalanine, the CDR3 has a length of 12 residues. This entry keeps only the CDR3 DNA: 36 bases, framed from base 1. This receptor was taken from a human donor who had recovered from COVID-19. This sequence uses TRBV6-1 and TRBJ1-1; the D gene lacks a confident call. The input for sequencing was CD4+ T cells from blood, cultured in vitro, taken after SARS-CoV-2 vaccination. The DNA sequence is TGTGCCAGCAGTGACAGGTACACTGAAGCTTTCTTT. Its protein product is CASSDRYTEAFF.